These 5 T cell receptor beta chains were sequenced from one sample in a study of early T cells in non-severe SARS-CoV-2 infection. TCRdb recomputed calls from the 5' RACE reads with MiXCR, one row per CDR3 protein. The profile covers more than 25,000 distinct CDR3 sequences, with about 4.5% appearing a single time and about 6% taken by the ten largest. Sequences were obtained from whole blood. The origin of the receptors is an adult who was a healthcare worker with PCR-confirmed SARS-CoV-2 infection or an uninfected control (not recorded which).

This chain connects TRBV5-5 to TRBJ1-4; D remains unclear. Germline CDR1 and CDR2: SGHKS and YYEKEE (reference sequence). V was pared by 0 bases and J by 3 bases, with 12 bases between. This CDR3 is 16 amino acids long. CDR3 loop: CASSLEGKSANEKLFF. The CDR3 DNA follows: TGTGCCAGCAGCTTGGAAGGGAAATCGGCTAATGAAAAACTGTTTTTT.

This clonotype has at least ten counts. J is TRBJ2-3 and V is TRBV7-6; D possibly corresponds to TRBD2 (6 bases). The CDR3 sequence is 16 residues long. Germline-derived CDR1 and CDR2 are SGHVS and FNYEAQ. V was shortened by 5 bases and J by 4 bases, with 19 bases between the two germline ends. The CDR3 DNA reads as TGTGCCAGCAGCCTAATGGGTGTGGGGGGACCAGATACGCAGTATTTT. Translated, it gives CASSLMGVGGPDTQYF.

This clonotype turned up a few times. V usage is TRBV4-1 and J usage is TRBJ1-2; D uncertain. The V end was cut by 1 base, the J end by 8 bases, with 20 bases between. Germline loops: CDR1 MGHRA, CDR2 YSYEKL. The CDR3 runs to 16 residues. The CDR3 DNA is TGCGCCAGCAGCCAAGCGGAGCAGGCTAAATTTTCGGGCTACACCTTC. This sequence encodes CASSQAEQAKFSGYTF.

This clonotype was counted between two and nine times. The V call is TRBV29-1, the J call TRBJ2-7; TRBD1 matches 7 bases. Germline lookup yields CDR1 SQVTM and CDR2 ANQGSEA. The CDR3 consists of 13 residues. V lost 5 bases to trimming and J lost 2 bases; unmatched junction nucleotides: 6. The CDR3 reads CSVNVGQTYEQYF. CDR3 in DNA: TGCAGCGTTAACGTGGGACAGACCTACGAGCAGTACTTC.

This clonotype was recorded a few times. V usage is TRBV20-1 and J usage is TRBJ2-5, with D unresolved. Trimming removed 3 bases at V and 0 bases at J, with 8 bases between. The CDR3 has 13 residues. The germline V gene has CDR1 DFQATT and CDR2 SNEGSKA (reference sequence). As DNA, the CDR3 is TGCAGTGCTAGGAAGCAGAACCAAGAGACCCAGTACTTC. This translates into CSARKQNQETQYF.